What follows are 2 T cell receptor beta chains derived from one specimen sequenced in a study of cytomegalovirus exposure and HLA in healthy donors. Researchers ran the PCR with 60 Vbeta and 13 Jbeta primers. Profiling relied on immunoSEQ multiplex PCR, and the TCRdb table lists in-frame clones only, not all of them. The sample has about 160,000 clones, around 80% seen once. The specimen was PBMCs. The receptor source for this set is a young man in good health and CMV-seropositive.

The chain recombines TRBV2 with TRBJ1-1; TRBD1 is a possible D gene (5 bases). There are 21 residues in the CDR3. Germline V gene lookup returns CDR1 SNHLY and CDR2 FYNNEI. Trimming removed 5 bases from V and 1 base from J, with 32 bases in between. CDR3 residues: CASSIYEEPKIGGASNTEAFF. The CDR3 DNA is TGTGCCAGCAGTATATATGAGGAGCCGAAGATCGGGGGAGCATCGAACACTGAAGCTTTCTTT.

The CDR3 DNA follows: TGTGCCAGCATACGGAGCTATGGCTACACCTTC. This encodes CASIRSYGYTF. The genes are TRBV6-1 and TRBJ1-2, with no clear D. The V and J ends lost 7 bases and 4 bases respectively, with 7 bases between them. In germline, CDR1 is MNHNS, CDR2 SASEGT. This CDR3 has 11 residues.